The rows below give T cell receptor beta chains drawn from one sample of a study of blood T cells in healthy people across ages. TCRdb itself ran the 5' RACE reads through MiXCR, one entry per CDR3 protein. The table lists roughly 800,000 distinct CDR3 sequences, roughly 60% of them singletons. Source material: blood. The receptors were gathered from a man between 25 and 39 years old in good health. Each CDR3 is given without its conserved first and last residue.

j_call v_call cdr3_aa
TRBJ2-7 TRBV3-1 ASSQIRECRQY
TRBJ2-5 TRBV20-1 SARSRSIETQY
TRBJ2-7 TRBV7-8 ASSLARGTSGDEQY
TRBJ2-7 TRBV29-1 SVAPGRRDYEQY
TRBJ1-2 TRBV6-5 ASRRGYGYT
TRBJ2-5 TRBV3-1 ASSQKGEGAQY
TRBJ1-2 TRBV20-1 SANHPTGVDGYT
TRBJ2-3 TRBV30 AYTPTGFFSDTQY
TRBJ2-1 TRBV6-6 ASSYTQYNEQF
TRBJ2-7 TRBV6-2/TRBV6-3 ASSNRQGVYEQY